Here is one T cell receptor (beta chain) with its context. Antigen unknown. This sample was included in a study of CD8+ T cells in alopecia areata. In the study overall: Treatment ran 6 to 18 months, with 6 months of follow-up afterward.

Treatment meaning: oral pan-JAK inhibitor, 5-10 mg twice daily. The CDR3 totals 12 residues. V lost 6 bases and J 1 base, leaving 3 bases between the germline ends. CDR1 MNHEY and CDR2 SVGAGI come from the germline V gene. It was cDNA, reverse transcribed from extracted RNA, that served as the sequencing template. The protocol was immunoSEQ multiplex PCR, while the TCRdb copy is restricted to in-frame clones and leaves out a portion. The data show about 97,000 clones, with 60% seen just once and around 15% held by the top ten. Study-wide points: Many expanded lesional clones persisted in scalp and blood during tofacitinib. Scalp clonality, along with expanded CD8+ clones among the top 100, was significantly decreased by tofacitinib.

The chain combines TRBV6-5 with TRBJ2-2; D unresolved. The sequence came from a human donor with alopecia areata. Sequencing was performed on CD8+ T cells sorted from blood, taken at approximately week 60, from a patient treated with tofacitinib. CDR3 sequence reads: CASRQNTGELFF. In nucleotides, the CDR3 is TGTGCCAGCAGACAGAACACCGGGGAGCTGTTTTTT.